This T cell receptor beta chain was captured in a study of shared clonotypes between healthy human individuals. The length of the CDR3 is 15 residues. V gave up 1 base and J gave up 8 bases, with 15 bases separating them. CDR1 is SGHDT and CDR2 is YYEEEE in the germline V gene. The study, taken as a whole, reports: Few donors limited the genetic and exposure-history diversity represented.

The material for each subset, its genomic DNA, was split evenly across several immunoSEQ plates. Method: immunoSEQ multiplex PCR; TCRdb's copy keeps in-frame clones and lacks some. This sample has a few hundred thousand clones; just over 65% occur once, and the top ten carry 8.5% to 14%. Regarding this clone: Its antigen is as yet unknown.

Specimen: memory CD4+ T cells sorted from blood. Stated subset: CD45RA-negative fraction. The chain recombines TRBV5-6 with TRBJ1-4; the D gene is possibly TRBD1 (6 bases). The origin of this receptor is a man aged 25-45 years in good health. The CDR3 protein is CASSLWGNRVEKLFF. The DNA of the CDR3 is TGTGCCAGCAGCTTGTGGGGCAACAGGGTCGAAAAACTGTTTTTT.